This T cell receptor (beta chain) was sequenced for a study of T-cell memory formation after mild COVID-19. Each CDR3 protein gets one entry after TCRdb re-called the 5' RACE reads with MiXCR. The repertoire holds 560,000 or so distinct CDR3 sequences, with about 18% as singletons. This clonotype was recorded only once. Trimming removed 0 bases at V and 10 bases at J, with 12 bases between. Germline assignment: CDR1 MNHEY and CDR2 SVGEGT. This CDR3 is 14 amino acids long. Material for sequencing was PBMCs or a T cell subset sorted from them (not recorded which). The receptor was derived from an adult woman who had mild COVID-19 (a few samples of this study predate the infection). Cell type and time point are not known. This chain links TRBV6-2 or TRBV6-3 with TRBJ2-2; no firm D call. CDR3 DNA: TGTGCCAGCAGTTACTCCGGGTACGGTATGGAGCTGTTTTTT. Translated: CASSYSGYGMELFF.